In its sample, the clone carrying this T cell receptor (beta chain) was seen a few times. This CDR3 has 14 residues. Per germline, CDR1 SGHRS and CDR2 YFSETQ. V dropped 4 bases and J dropped 0 bases, with 11 bases sitting between them. This entry comes from a study of blood T cell repertoires in COVID-19. Overall study context: The United States, Italy and Spain were the sources of the acute and convalescent COVID-19 samples. The cDNA or gDNA used as material had been derived from T cells, B-cell-depleted T cells, or PBMCs.

Authors' processing steps: Estimation of nucleated cell counts was performed using reference gene primer amplification. TCRdb's copy holds only in-frame clones and misses some; the assay was immunoSEQ multiplex PCR. The DNA gave D and trimming, while V, J and clone size come from that table. The sample consists of more than 85,000 clones, about 76% of them appearing once. The source is a woman in her 70s with acute or convalescent COVID-19. The sequencing sample was made of peripheral blood. The chain has TRBV5-1 and TRBJ2-7; TRBD1 is a possible D gene (5 bases). CDR3 coding DNA: TGCGCCAGCAGCAGTACAGGTCCCTCCTACGAGCAGTACTTC. Translating it yields CASSSTGPSYEQYF.